These 8 T cell receptor beta chains originate from one sample sequenced in a study of cytomegalovirus exposure and HLA in healthy donors (dated by TCRdb to the late 2010s). Library preparation used the immunoSEQ multiplex PCR assay. TCRdb retrieved this table from immuneACCESS and kept in-frame rearrangements only. Not all clones are present; in checked studies, unresolved V genes account for under half, and no reason is known for the remainder. For this sample there are approximately 160,000 clones; 85% appear just once. The ten largest clones take up around 2.4% of the sample. Sequencing was done on a sample of PBMCs. Receptors originate from a man aged 30-40 years in good health and CMV-seropositive.

To note about this clone: One end of the junction is discordant with germline, which a read error may explain. J is TRBJ2-1 and V is TRBV7-7, with 8 bases lining up with TRBD1. The CDR3 is 14 amino acids. Looked up from germline, CDR1 is SSHAT and CDR2 is FNYEAQ (reference sequence). The DNA of the CDR3 is TGTGCTAGCAGCTTACGGACAGGGAACAATGAGCAGTTCTTC. Translating it yields CASSLRTGNNEQFF.

V usage is TRBV29-1 and J usage is TRBJ2-2, with D possibly matching TRBD2 (5 bases). V was shortened by 5 bases and J by 1 base, with 14 bases between the two germline ends. Germline V CDR1 and CDR2: SQVTM, ANQGSEA. The CDR3 consists of 15 residues. The CDR3 loop reads CSVIPPGWNTGELFF. The CDR3 DNA reads TGCAGCGTTATCCCTCCGGGGTGGAACACCGGGGAGCTGTTTTTT.

The chain joins TRBV2 to TRBJ1-2; D unresolved. The germline CDR1 and CDR2 sequences are SNHLY and FYNNEI. The CDR3 loop spans 13 amino acids. V lost 7 bases to trimming and J lost 5 bases, with 14 bases between them. The CDR3 protein is CASTSGSGYGYTF. As DNA, the CDR3 is TGTGCCAGCACCTCGGGGTCGGGGTATGGCTACACCTTC.

The V gene is TRBV15, the J gene TRBJ2-2; perhaps TRBD2 as D (7 bases). Germline loops: CDR1 LNHNV, CDR2 YYDKDF (reference sequence). The CDR3 length is 17 residues. The V and J ends lost 0 bases and 4 bases respectively, with 15 bases between them. The CDR3 here is CATSRDLGGGATGELFF. The CDR3 DNA reads as TGTGCCACCAGCAGAGATTTGGGAGGGGGAGCCACCGGGGAGCTGTTTTTT. Based on the CDR3 plus reference TRBV15 and TRBJ2-2, the full variable domain is DAMVIQNPRYQVTQFGKPVTLSCSQTLNHNVMYWYQQKSSQAPKLLFHYYDKDFNNEADTPDNFQSRRPNTSFCFLDIRSPGLGDTAMYLCATSRDLGGGATGELFFGEGSRLTVL.

V and J are TRBV19 and TRBJ2-7; TRBD2 is a possible D gene (6 bases). V was pared by 3 bases and J by 3 bases, with 15 bases between. Germline assignment: CDR1 LNHDA and CDR2 SQIVND (reference sequence). The CDR3 contains 15 residues. The CDR3 nucleotides read TGTGCCAGTAGTATTCGGCAGGGAGGTTACTACGAGCAGTACTTC. It is translated as CASSIRQGGYYEQYF. The full variable domain, its missing parts supplied by reference TRBV19 and TRBJ2-7, is DGGITQSPKYLFRKEGQNVTLSCEQNLNHDAMYWYRQDPGQGLRLIYYSQIVNDFQKGDIAEGYSVSREKKESFPLTVTSAQKNPTAFYLCASSIRQGGYYEQYFGPGTRLTVT.

The chain couples TRBV30 to TRBJ1-4, with D possibly matching TRBD1 (6 bases). V shed 4 bases and J shed 7 bases, with 16 bases lying between them. The CDR3 loop spans 14 amino acids. Germline V gives CDR1 GTSNPN, CDR2 SVGIG (reference sequence). In DNA, the CDR3 is TGTGCCTGGAAAAAGGGCAGGGGAAGTGAAAAACTGTTTTTT. Protein sequence: CAWKKGRGSEKLFF.

The chain has TRBV6-5 and TRBJ2-7, with 7 nucleotides matching TRBD1. Looked up from germline, CDR1 is MNHEY and CDR2 is SVGAGI. V shed 3 bases, J shed 0 bases, and the junction held 5 bases outside the gene matches. The CDR3 is made up of 15 amino acids. The CDR3 is CASSYARGSSYEQYF. In nucleotides, the CDR3 is TGTGCCAGCAGTTATGCCAGGGGGTCCTCCTACGAGCAGTACTTC.

This clone was detected once. V gene TRBV27 combines with J gene TRBJ2-3; 12 positions agree with TRBD2. J lost 4 bases, V lost 5 bases, and 7 bases had no gene match. Germline CDR1 MNHEY, CDR2 SMNVEV (reference sequence). The CDR3 has 16 amino acids. For the CDR3, the DNA is TGTGCCAGCAGTCCCTGGACTAGCGGGGCATCAGATACGCAGTATTTT. Its translation is CASSPWTSGASDTQYF.